This TCR beta chain originates from a study of T cells in Graves' hyperthyroidism and ophthalmopathy. The CDR3 extends over 15 amino acids. The germline V gene encodes CDR1 MDHEN and CDR2 SYDVKM. Trimming removed 5 bases from V and 7 bases from J; junction bases left unmatched: 10. Ten or more counts support this clonotype. Its antigen is undetermined. Study observations and caveats: Peripheral blood also featured most of the thyroid clonotypes expanded above 0.001. Stable hyperthyroidism was told apart from ophthalmopathy by a model built on 13 V-J features.

Researchers took RNA transcripts and amplified the TCR beta CDR3 regions from them. HTBI primers were the set used in a first-round RT-PCR of the TCR CDR3. In TCRdb, the multiplex PCR reads were re-called with MiXCR into one record per CDR3 protein. The table has 200,000 to 300,000 distinct CDR3 sequences, less than 20% seen once. The sequence derives from a young woman with Graves' ophthalmopathy. V usage is TRBV28 and J usage is TRBJ2-1; the match to TRBD2 covers 8 bases. What was sequenced was blood. In nucleotides, the CDR3 is TGTGCCAGCAGTCCAGGCGCGGGGGGATGGAATGAGCAGTTCTTC. It specifies CASSPGAGGWNEQFF. Together with reference TRBV28 and TRBJ2-1, the CDR3 gives the full variable domain: DVKVTQSSRYLVKRTGEKVFLECVQDMDHENMFWYRQDPGLGLRLIYFSYDVKMKEKGDIPEGYSVSREKKERFSLILESASTNQTSMYLCASSPGAGGWNEQFFGPGTRLTVL.